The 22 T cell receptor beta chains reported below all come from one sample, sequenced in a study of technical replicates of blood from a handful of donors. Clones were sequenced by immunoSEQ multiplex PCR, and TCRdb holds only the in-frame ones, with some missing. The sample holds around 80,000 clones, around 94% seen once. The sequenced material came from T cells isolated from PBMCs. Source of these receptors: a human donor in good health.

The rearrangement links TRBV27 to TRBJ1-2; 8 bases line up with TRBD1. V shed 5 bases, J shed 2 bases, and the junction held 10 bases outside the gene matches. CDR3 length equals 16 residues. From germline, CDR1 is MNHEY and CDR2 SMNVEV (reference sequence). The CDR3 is CASSPWTGRGNYGYTF. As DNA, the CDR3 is TGTGCCAGCAGTCCGTGGACAGGGAGAGGCAACTATGGCTACACCTTC.

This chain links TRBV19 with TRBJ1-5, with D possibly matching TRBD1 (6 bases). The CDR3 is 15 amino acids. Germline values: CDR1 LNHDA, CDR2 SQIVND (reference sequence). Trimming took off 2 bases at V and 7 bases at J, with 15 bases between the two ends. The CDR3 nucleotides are TGTGCCAGTAGTATAAACGAAGGGGGAAACCAGCCCCAGCATTTT. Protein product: CASSINEGGNQPQHF.

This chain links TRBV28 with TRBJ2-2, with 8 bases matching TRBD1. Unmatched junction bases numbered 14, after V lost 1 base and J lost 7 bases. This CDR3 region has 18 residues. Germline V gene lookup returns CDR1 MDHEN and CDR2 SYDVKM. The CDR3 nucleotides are TGTGCCAGCAGTTTATCGGGCGTGTGGACAGGGAGAAGCGGGGAGCTGTTTTTT. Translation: CASSLSGVWTGRSGELFF. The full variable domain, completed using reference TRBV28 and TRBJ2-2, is DVKVTQSSRYLVKRTGEKVFLECVQDMDHENMFWYRQDPGLGLRLIYFSYDVKMKEKGDIPEGYSVSREKKERFSLILESASTNQTSMYLCASSLSGVWTGRSGELFFGEGSRLTVL.

The CDR3: CASSLGGTPGEEQFF. CDR3 coding DNA: TGTGCCAGCAGCTTAGGTGGTACCCCGGGGGAGGAGCAGTTCTTC. The genes are TRBV7-2 and TRBJ2-1; maybe TRBD2 (6 bases). Trimming removed 1 base from V and 10 bases from J, with 17 bases in between. Germline CDR1 reads SGHTA; CDR2 reads FQGNSA. The CDR3 has 15 residues.

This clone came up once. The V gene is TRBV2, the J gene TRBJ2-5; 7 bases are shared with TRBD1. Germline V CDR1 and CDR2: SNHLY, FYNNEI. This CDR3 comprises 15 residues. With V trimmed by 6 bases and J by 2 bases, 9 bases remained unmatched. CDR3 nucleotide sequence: TGTGCCAGCAGGCCGGGACAGATAAATCAAGAGACCCAGTACTTC. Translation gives CASRPGQINQETQYF.

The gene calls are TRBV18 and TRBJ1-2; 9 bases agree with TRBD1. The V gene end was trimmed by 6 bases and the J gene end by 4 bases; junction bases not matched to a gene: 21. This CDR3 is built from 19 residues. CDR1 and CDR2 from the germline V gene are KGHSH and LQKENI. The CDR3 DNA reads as TGTGCCAGCTCGCAGGATACCGGGACAGGGTGGAACCCAACCTATGGCTACACCTTC. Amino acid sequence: CASSQDTGTGWNPTYGYTF. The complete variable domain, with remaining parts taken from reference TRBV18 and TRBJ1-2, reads NAGVMQNPRHLVRRRGQEARLRCSPMKGHSHVYWYRQLPEEGLKFMVYLQKENIIDESGMPKERFSAEFPKEGPSILRIQQVVRGDSAAYFCASSQDTGTGWNPTYGYTFGSGTRLTVV.

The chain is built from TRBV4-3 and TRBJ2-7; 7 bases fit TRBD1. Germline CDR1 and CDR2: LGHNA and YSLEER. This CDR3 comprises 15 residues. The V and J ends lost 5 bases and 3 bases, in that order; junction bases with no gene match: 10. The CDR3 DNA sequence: TGCGCCAGCAGCTTTCAGACAGGGAGTTTCTACGAGCAGTACTTC. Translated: CASSFQTGSFYEQYF.

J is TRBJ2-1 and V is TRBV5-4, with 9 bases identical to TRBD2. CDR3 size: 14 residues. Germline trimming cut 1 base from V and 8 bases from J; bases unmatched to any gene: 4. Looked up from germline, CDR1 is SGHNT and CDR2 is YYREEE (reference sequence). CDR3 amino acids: CASSLKREADEQFF. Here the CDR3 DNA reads TGTGCCAGCAGCTTGAAGCGGGAGGCCGATGAGCAGTTCTTC.

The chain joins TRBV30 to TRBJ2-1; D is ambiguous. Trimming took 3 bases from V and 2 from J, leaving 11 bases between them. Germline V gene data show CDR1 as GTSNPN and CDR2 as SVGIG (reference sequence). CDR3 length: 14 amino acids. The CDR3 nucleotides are TGTGCCTGGAGCTTTTTTTCCCCCTACAATGAGCAGTTCTTC. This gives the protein CAWSFFSPYNEQFF.

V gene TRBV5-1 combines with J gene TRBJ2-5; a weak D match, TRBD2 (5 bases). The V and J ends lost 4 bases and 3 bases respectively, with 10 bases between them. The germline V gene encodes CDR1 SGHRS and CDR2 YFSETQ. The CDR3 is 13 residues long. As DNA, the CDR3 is TGCGCCAGCAGCCCGGACGGGGAAGAGACCCAGTACTTC. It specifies CASSPDGEETQYF.

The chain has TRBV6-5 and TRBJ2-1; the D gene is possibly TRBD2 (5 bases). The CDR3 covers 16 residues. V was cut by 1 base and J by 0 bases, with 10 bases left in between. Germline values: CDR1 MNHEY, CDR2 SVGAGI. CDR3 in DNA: TGTGCCAGCAGTTACTTTAGCGAAAACTCCTACAATGAGCAGTTCTTC. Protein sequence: CASSYFSENSYNEQFF.

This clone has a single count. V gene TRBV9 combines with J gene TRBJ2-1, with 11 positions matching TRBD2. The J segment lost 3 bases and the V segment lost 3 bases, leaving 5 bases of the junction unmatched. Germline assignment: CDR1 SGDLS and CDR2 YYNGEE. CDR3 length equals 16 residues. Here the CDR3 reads CASSAETSGNYNEQFF. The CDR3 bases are TGTGCCAGCAGCGCAGAGACTAGCGGGAACTACAATGAGCAGTTCTTC.

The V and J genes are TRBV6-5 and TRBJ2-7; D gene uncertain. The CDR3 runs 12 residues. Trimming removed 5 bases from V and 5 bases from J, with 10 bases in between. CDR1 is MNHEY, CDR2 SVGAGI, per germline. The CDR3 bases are TGTGCCAGCAGTGCGTATGCCCACGAGCAGTACTTC. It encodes CASSAYAHEQYF.

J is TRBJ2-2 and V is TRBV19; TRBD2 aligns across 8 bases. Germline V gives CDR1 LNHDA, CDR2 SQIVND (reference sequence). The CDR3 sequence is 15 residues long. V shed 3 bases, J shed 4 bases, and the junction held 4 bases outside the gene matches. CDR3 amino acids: CASSMSGSFTGELFF. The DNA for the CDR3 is TGTGCCAGTAGTATGAGCGGGAGTTTCACCGGGGAGCTGTTTTTT. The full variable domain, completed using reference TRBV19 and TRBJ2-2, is DGGITQSPKYLFRKEGQNVTLSCEQNLNHDAMYWYRQDPGQGLRLIYYSQIVNDFQKGDIAEGYSVSREKKESFPLTVTSAQKNPTAFYLCASSMSGSFTGELFFGEGSRLTVL.

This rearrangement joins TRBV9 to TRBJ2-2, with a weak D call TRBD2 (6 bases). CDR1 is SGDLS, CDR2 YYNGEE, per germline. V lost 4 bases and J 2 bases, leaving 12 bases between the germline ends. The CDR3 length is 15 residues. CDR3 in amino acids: CASSPSGYNTGELFF. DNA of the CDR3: TGTGCCAGCAGCCCCAGCGGGTATAACACCGGGGAGCTGTTTTTT. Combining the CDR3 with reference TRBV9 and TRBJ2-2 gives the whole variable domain DSGVTQTPKHLITATGQRVTLRCSPRSGDLSVYWYQQSLDQGLQFLIQYYNGEERAKGNILERFSAQQFPDLHSELNLSSLELGDSALYFCASSPSGYNTGELFFGEGSRLTVL.

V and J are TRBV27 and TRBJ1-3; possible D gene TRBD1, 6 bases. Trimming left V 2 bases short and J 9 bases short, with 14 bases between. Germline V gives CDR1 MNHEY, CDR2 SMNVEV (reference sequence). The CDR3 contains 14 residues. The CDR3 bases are TGTGCCAGCAGTTTAACAGGGCGATCGTCCACCATATATTTT. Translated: CASSLTGRSSTIYF.

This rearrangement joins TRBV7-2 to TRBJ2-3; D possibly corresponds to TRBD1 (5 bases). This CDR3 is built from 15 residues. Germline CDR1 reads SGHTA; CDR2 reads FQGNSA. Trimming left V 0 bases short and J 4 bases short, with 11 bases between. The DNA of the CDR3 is TGTGCCAGCAGCTTAGCGGGTCAGGGTTCAGATACGCAGTATTTT. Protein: CASSLAGQGSDTQYF.

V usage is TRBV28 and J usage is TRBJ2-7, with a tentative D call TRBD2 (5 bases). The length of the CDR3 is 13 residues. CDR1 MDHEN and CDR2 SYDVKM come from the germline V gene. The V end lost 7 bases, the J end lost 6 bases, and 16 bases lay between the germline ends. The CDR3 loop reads CASTPLGTSEQYF. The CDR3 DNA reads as TGTGCCAGCACCCCGTTAGGCACTAGCGAGCAGTACTTC.

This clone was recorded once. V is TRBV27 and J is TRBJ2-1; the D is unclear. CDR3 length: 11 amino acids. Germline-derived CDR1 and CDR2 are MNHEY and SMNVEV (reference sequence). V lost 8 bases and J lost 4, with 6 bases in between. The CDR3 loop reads CASSGYNEQFF. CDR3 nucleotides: TGTGCCAGCTCCGGGTACAATGAGCAGTTCTTC.

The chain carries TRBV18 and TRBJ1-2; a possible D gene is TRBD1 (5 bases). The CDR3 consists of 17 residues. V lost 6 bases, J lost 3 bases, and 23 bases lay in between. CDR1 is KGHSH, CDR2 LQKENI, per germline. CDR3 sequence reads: CASSHRVRLGLDYGYTF. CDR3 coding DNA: TGTGCCAGCTCGCACCGAGTAAGGCTGGGGCTTGACTATGGCTACACCTTC.

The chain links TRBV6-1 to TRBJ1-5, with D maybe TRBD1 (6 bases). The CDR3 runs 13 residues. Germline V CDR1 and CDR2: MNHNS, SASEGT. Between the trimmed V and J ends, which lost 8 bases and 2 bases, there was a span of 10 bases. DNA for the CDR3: TGTGCCAGCCAGGGGTCGGGCAATCAGCCCCAGCATTTT. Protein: CASQGSGNQPQHF.

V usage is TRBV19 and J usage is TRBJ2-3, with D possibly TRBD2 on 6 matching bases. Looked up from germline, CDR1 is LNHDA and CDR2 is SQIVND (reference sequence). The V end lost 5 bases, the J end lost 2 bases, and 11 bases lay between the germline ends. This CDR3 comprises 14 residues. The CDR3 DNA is TGTGCCAGTAGTTCGGGACTGTTCACAGATACGCAGTATTTT. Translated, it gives CASSSGLFTDTQYF.